The 27 T cell receptor beta chains below were found in one sample sequenced in a study of molecular identifiers for immune sequencing clone quantification. TCRdb called the PCR reads again in MiXCR, with one record for every CDR3 protein. Here the sample spans 35,000 to 45,000 distinct CDR3 sequences, 15% to 20% being singletons. Source material: naive CD8+ T cells from blood, with Jurkat cell RNA spiked in. The subset is: FACS-sorted CD8+CD4-CCR7+CD45RA+ naive T cells. The receptors shown here come from a human donor in good health. Some libraries in this study had Jurkat cell RNA spiked in.

The chain employs TRBV19 and TRBJ2-7; D is possibly TRBD2 (6 bases). The germline V gene encodes CDR1 LNHDA and CDR2 SQIVND (reference sequence). Deletions cut 0 bases from V and 3 bases from J, with 15 bases between. CDR3 size: 16 residues. CDR3 sequence: CASSIDGSSSGYEQYF. The CDR3 DNA sequence: TGTGCCAGTAGTATAGACGGGAGTTCGTCGGGCTACGAGCAGTACTTC.

Written as DNA, the CDR3 is TGTGCCAGCACACGGGACAGGTTCCCCGAGCAGTACTTC. Residues: CASTRDRFPEQYF. This rearrangement joins TRBV7-9 to TRBJ2-7, with 8 bases that match TRBD1. The CDR3 contains 13 residues. Germline V gives CDR1 SEHNR, CDR2 FQNEAQ (reference sequence). After removal of 7 bases from V and 6 bases from J, the junction contained 8 bases not matched to a gene.

Ten or more counts support this clonotype. The CDR3: CASSFPAPGGGNEQYF. The CDR3 nucleotides are TGTGCCAGCAGTTTTCCTGCACCGGGAGGGGGTAACGAGCAGTACTTC. This chain joins TRBV28 and TRBJ2-7; 8 nucleotides align to TRBD2. Trimming at V came to 3 bases and at J to 5 bases, leaving 12 bases not matched to a gene. The CDR3 consists of 16 residues. CDR1 and CDR2 (germline): MDHEN, SYDVKM.

This clonotype has at least ten counts. This sequence joins TRBV12-3 or TRBV12-4 and TRBJ1-1; 10 bases match TRBD1. V lost 7 bases and J lost 7; bases outside the gene matches: 6. The CDR3 runs 13 residues. In DNA, the CDR3 is TGTGCCAGCAATCCGGGACAGGGGAATGAAGCTTTCTTT. The encoded protein is CASNPGQGNEAFF.

This clonotype was seen repeatedly, ten times or more. V usage is TRBV9 and J usage is TRBJ1-4, with D perhaps matching TRBD1 (5 bases). CDR1 and CDR2 from the germline V gene are SGDLS and YYNGEE. V lost 0 bases and J 7 bases, leaving 16 bases between the germline ends. The CDR3 is 16 residues long. CDR3 residues: CASSVGGKGVIEKLFF. CDR3 sequence (DNA): TGTGCCAGCAGCGTAGGAGGAAAAGGGGTTATTGAAAAACTGTTTTTT.

About this clonotype itself: The junction does not match germline at one end; this may be a read error. This chain links TRBV4-3 with TRBJ2-3; TRBD2 matches at 14 bases. This CDR3 is 14 amino acids long. The germline V gene encodes CDR1 LGHNA and CDR2 YSLEER. The CDR3 is CASSLGLAGDPQYF. The DNA of the CDR3 is TGCGCCAGCAGCCTGGGACTAGCGGGAGATCCGCAGTATTTT.

This clonotype appeared many times. This chain uses TRBV12-3 or TRBV12-4 with TRBJ2-3; D gene unclear. Trimming took 4 bases from V and 4 from J, leaving 6 bases between them. The CDR3 runs to 12 residues. The CDR3 DNA sequence: TGTGCCAGCAGTTCCGGAGCAGATACGCAGTATTTT. Translated: CASSSGADTQYF.

This clonotype was seen ten or more times. The V call is TRBV18, the J call TRBJ1-6; D may be TRBD1 (6 bases). The CDR3 runs 18 residues. Trimming took 5 bases from V and 8 from J, leaving 25 bases between them. CDR1 KGHSH and CDR2 LQKENI come from the germline V gene. This chain's CDR3 is CASSADSDAAFLDSPLHF. The CDR3, as DNA: TGTGCCAGCTCAGCGGACAGCGACGCCGCTTTCTTGGATTCACCCCTCCACTTT.

This clonotype was recorded many times. The chain employs TRBV27 and TRBJ1-5; no clear D. Deletions cut 3 bases from V and 4 bases from J, with 4 bases between. The CDR3 is made up of 12 amino acids. From germline, CDR1 is MNHEY and CDR2 SMNVEV (reference sequence). The CDR3, as DNA: TGTGCCAGCAGTTTTATAAATCAGCCCCAGCATTTT. Its protein is CASSFINQPQHF.

This clonotype was observed many times. This chain joins TRBV5-1 and TRBJ1-2; no clear D gene. The germline V and J ends were trimmed by 5 bases and 4 bases, with 18 bases remaining between them. Looked up from germline, CDR1 is SGHRS and CDR2 is YFSETQ. There are 15 residues in the CDR3. CDR3 bases: TGCGCCAGCAGACCAACAGCCACCCAGTTCTATGGCTACACCTTC. Residues: CASRPTATQFYGYTF.

This clonotype was seen ten or more times. The genes are TRBV7-6 and TRBJ2-3, with 9 bases aligning to TRBD1. The CDR3 totals 17 residues. V lost 0 bases, J lost 4 bases, and 8 bases stayed unmatched. Per the germline V gene, CDR1 is SGHVS and CDR2 is FNYEAQ. CDR3 sequence (DNA): TGTGCCAGCAGCTTAGCCCCCACAGGGGGCTTGTCAGATACGCAGTATTTT. It encodes CASSLAPTGGLSDTQYF.

CDR3 DNA sequence: TGTGCCAGCAGCGATGAGGGCCGGAGGGGCACTGAAGCTTTCTTT. It specifies CASSDEGRRGTEAFF. V is TRBV27 and J is TRBJ1-1; the D gene is possibly TRBD1 (5 bases). The length of the CDR3 is 15 residues. The germline V gene encodes CDR1 MNHEY and CDR2 SMNVEV (reference sequence). The germline V and J ends were trimmed by 6 bases and 4 bases, with 18 bases remaining between them.

This clonotype was found many times. This chain links TRBV12-3 or TRBV12-4 with TRBJ2-4; D perhaps matches TRBD2 (5 bases). The length of the CDR3 is 13 residues. With 7 bases removed from V and 8 bases from J, the gap between germline ends came to 15 bases. CDR3 DNA: TGTGCCAGCACCGAGGGATTTAGCGACATTCAGTACTTC. Its translation is CASTEGFSDIQYF.

In nucleotides, the CDR3 is TGTGCCAGCAGCCTAAGGGAGACTAGCGGAAACTCCTACGAGCAGTACTTC. Encoded protein: CASSLRETSGNSYEQYF. The gene calls are TRBV28 and TRBJ2-7, with 9 nucleotides matching TRBD2. This CDR3 contains 17 residues. V lost 6 bases, J lost 0 bases, and 12 bases stayed unmatched. CDR1 MDHEN and CDR2 SYDVKM come from the germline V gene.

The chain is built from TRBV7-8 and TRBJ2-7; D gene unclear. V was cut by 1 base and J by 1 base, with 17 bases left in between. CDR1 SGHVS and CDR2 FQNEAQ come from the germline V gene. The length of the CDR3 is 17 residues. The CDR3 nucleotides are TGTGCCAGCAGCTTAGAGCCCGCCGGCCCGACGTCCTACGAGCAGTACTTC. Its protein product is CASSLEPAGPTSYEQYF.

J is TRBJ1-5 and V is TRBV6-1; D not certain. The CDR3 length is 14 residues. Germline V gene sequence: CDR1 MNHNS, CDR2 SASEGT. Trimming removed 8 bases from V and 0 bases from J, with 11 bases in between. In nucleotides, the CDR3 is TGTGCCAGCCTGCCCAGGTATAGCAATCAGCCCCAGCATTTT. Its translation is CASLPRYSNQPQHF.

Many counts were recorded for this clonotype. V gene TRBV9 combines with J gene TRBJ2-7, with 7 bases matching TRBD2. Germline CDR1 is SGDLS and CDR2 is YYNGEE. J gave up 1 base and V 0 bases, and 4 bases lay outside the gene matches. The CDR3 length is 15 residues. CDR3 loop: CASSVGSGRSYEQYF. Written as DNA, the CDR3 is TGTGCCAGCAGCGTAGGATCCGGGAGGTCCTACGAGCAGTACTTC.

This clonotype has ten or more counts. The V call is TRBV25-1, the J call TRBJ2-1, with D unresolved. Trimming took 3 bases from V and 15 from J, leaving 18 bases between them. Germline CDR1 is MGHDK and CDR2 is SYGVNS. This CDR3 has 13 residues. The CDR3 DNA reads TGTGCCAGCAGTGATTATCGCTCACAAAGACCGTTCTTC. Translated, it gives CASSDYRSQRPFF.

This chain links TRBV20-1 with TRBJ2-7, with 9 bases fitting TRBD2. The V segment lost 0 bases and the J segment 5 bases; nucleotides outside the gene matches: 8. The CDR3 is 15 residues long. Germline V CDR1 and CDR2: DFQATT, SNEGSKA (reference sequence). Here the CDR3 DNA reads TGCAGTGCTAGAGATGATAGCGGGAGTTACGACGAGCAGTACTTC. It is translated as CSARDDSGSYDEQYF.

There are a few counts of this clonotype. The chain is built from TRBV11-2 and TRBJ2-7; a weak D match, TRBD2 (5 bases). From germline, CDR1 is SGHAT and CDR2 FQNNGV. The ends were cut back, 1 base at V and 10 bases at J, with 14 bases in the middle. CDR3 length equals 13 residues. Here the CDR3 DNA reads TGTGCCAGCAGCTTAGGGGCAGTGGGAGACCAGTACTTC. Residues: CASSLGAVGDQYF.

At least ten counts were recorded for this clonotype. A read error may produce the germline difference seen at one junction end. This chain uses TRBV20-1 with TRBJ1-1; D not certain. The CDR3 runs 13 residues. Per the germline V gene, CDR1 is DFQATT and CDR2 is SNEGSKA (reference sequence). The CDR3, as DNA: TGCAGTGCTAGAGATTGGGCTAACAGTGAAGCTTTCTTT. Encoded protein: CSARDWANSEAFF.

The sample holds many counts of this clonotype. The chain is built from TRBV12-3 or TRBV12-4 and TRBJ2-1; unclear D gene. There are 10 residues in the CDR3. Trimming shortened V by 4 bases and J by 9 bases, and 4 bases separated the two germline ends. Written as DNA, the CDR3 is TGTGCCAGCAGTTCTACTGAGCAGTTCTTC. Its protein is CASSSTEQFF.

This clonotype came up many times. The chain is built from TRBV20-1 and TRBJ2-7, with 12 bases matching TRBD2. Germline V gives CDR1 DFQATT, CDR2 SNEGSKA (reference sequence). This CDR3 region has 14 residues. V shed 6 bases and J 2 bases; nucleotides not matched to a gene: 5. The CDR3 here is CSAAGTSGPYEQYF. Here the CDR3 DNA reads TGCAGTGCGGCCGGGACTAGCGGGCCCTACGAGCAGTACTTC.

The V call is TRBV12-3 or TRBV12-4, the J call TRBJ2-7; 10 bases fit TRBD1. The junction had 10 bases not matched to a gene; V was cut back by 2 bases and J by 6 bases. The CDR3 totals 16 residues. CDR3 protein: CASSLPATGGSGEQYF. The CDR3 coding sequence is TGTGCCAGCAGTTTACCCGCGACAGGGGGCTCGGGCGAGCAGTACTTC.

This clonotype was counted at least ten times. The V gene is TRBV7-9, the J gene TRBJ2-1; 7 nucleotides line up with TRBD1. Germline V CDR1 and CDR2: SEHNR, FQNEAQ (reference sequence). The CDR3 sequence is 16 residues long. With 4 bases clipped from V and 2 bases from J, the junction kept 8 bases outside the gene matches. CDR3 amino acids: CASSSPDRVPYNEQFF. The CDR3 DNA follows: TGTGCCAGCAGCTCCCCCGACAGGGTGCCCTACAATGAGCAGTTCTTC.

This clonotype was counted a few times. The chain links TRBV4-1 to TRBJ2-3, with 9 bases lining up with TRBD1. CDR3 length equals 16 residues. Trimming took 0 bases from V and 4 from J; bases not matched to a gene: 5. Germline CDR1 reads MGHRA; CDR2 reads YSYEKL. CDR3: CASSQDGGQGPDTQYF. The DNA of the CDR3 is TGCGCCAGCAGCCAAGATGGCGGACAGGGGCCAGATACGCAGTATTTT.

In this sample, this clonotype turned up many times. The rearrangement links TRBV11-2 to TRBJ2-5; unclear D gene. This CDR3 has 15 residues. Germline lookup yields CDR1 SGHAT and CDR2 FQNNGV. The germline V and J ends were trimmed by 1 base and 2 bases, with 11 bases remaining between them. In DNA, the CDR3 is TGTGCCAGCAGCTTAGTTCAACGGAGTCAAGAGACCCAGTACTTC. It is translated as CASSLVQRSQETQYF.